This TCR beta chain was captured by sequencing in a study of blood T cell repertoires in COVID-19. This clone was counted a single time. Germline CDR1 is SEHNR and CDR2 is FQNEAQ (reference sequence). V shed 5 bases and J shed 8 bases, with 19 bases lying between them. This CDR3 has 15 residues. Clones were sequenced by immunoSEQ multiplex PCR, and TCRdb holds only the in-frame ones, with some missing. This table holds fewer than 100,000 clones, roughly 82% found once. This chain connects TRBV7-9 to TRBJ2-1; possibly TRBD1 for D (6 bases). Sequencing input: peripheral blood. This clonotype originated in a woman aged 45-65 years with acute or convalescent COVID-19. CDR3 region: CASSATGMGVDEQFF. The CDR3 DNA reads TGTGCCAGCAGCGCTACAGGGATGGGTGTGGATGAGCAGTTCTTC.